Below, 20 T cell receptor beta chains from the same sample are listed, as sequenced in a study of tumor-infiltrating lymphocytes in primary liver carcinoma. The authors made TCR beta cDNA from 450 to 600 ng total RNA with a constant-region primer. Modified slightly, ARM-PCR produced TCR beta libraries over three nested multiplex PCR rounds. Two initial PCR rounds of around 9 cycles each paired TRBV1-TRBV30 forward primers with a C-beta reverse primer. TCRdb reanalysed the multiplex PCR reads using MiXCR and keeps one entry per CDR3 protein. The data show 250,000 to 400,000 distinct CDR3 sequences, 65% seen once. For blood RNA, unsorted whole blood served as the source, and germline DNA was extracted too. The sequencing input was peripheral blood. These receptor sequences come from a man between 40 and 49 years old with primary liver carcinoma and hepatitis B virus infection.

This clonotype was detected ten times or more. This sequence joins TRBV29-1 and TRBJ2-6; D not resolved. Germline V CDR1 and CDR2: SQVTM, ANQGSEA. CDR3 size: 13 residues. With 4 bases removed from V and 1 base from J, the gap between germline ends came to 5 bases. The DNA of the CDR3 is TGCAGCGTTGGGCGATCTGGGGCCAACGTCCTGACTTTC. Translating gives CSVGRSGANVLTF.

Details on this clonotype: Germline and junction disagree at one end, which may indicate a read error. V and J are TRBV6-5 and TRBJ2-1; D not certain. The CDR3 spans 14 residues. Per the germline V gene, CDR1 is MNHEY and CDR2 is SVGAGI. Here the CDR3 reads CASSYDPSYNEQLF. The CDR3 region has the DNA TGTGCCAGCAGTTACGACCCCTCCTACAATGAACAGCTCTTC.

This clonotype was seen a single time. This is likely a read error, given that the CDR3 carries no conserved phenylalanine or tryptophan at its end. The chain has TRBV5-6 and TRBJ2-3; 7 positions agree with TRBD2. Germline loops: CDR1 SGHDT, CDR2 YYEEEE. This CDR3 has 15 amino acids. DNA for the CDR3: TGTGCTAGCAGCTTGGGCGGGAGTGGGGCAGATACGCAGTATTTG. This gives the protein CASSLGGSGADTQYL.

Details on this clonotype: A much more abundant neighbour one base away suggests this may be a read error. This chain uses TRBV12-3 or TRBV12-4 with TRBJ2-7; 9 nucleotides line up with TRBD1. After removal of 7 bases from V and 7 bases from J, the junction contained 5 bases not matched to a gene. This CDR3 region has 12 residues. The CDR3 region is CASNGTGSEQYF. CDR3 coding DNA: TGTGCCAGCAATGGGACAGGGTCGGAGCAGTACTTC.

Turning to this clonotype: The junction shows a germline mismatch at one end, possibly a read error. This sequence joins TRBV11-2 and TRBJ2-2; D is undetermined. This CDR3 has 17 amino acids. The V gene's germline CDR1 is SGHAT and CDR2 FQNNGV. CDR3 loop: CASSLESMSQYTEELFF. The CDR3 bases are TGTGCCAGCAGCTTAGAGTCGATGAGCCAGTACACCGAGGAGCTGTTTTTT.

This sequence joins TRBV6-5 and TRBJ1-1, with no clear D. Between the trimmed V and J ends, which lost 4 bases and 0 bases, there was a span of 18 bases. From germline, CDR1 is MNHEY and CDR2 SVGAGI. This CDR3 contains 17 residues. CDR3 protein: CASSSLRPRDMNTEAFF. Written as DNA, the CDR3 is TGTGCCAGCAGTTCCCTACGCCCCAGAGATATGAACACTGAAGCTTTCTTT.

The table lists this clonotype with many counts. The genes are TRBV12-3 or TRBV12-4 and TRBJ1-1; D perhaps matches TRBD1 (6 bases). CDR3 length: 15 amino acids. V was pared by 4 bases and J by 0 bases, with 12 bases between. Here the CDR3 reads CASSWTVGMNTEAFF. In DNA form, the CDR3 reads TGTGCCAGCAGTTGGACAGTAGGGATGAACACTGAAGCTTTCTTT.

On this clonotype: This could be a read error, since a much larger clone is one nucleotide away. The CDR3 does not end in the conserved phenylalanine or tryptophan, so this is likely a read error. The chain couples TRBV4-1 to TRBJ1-1; tentatively, D is TRBD1 (5 bases). Deletions cut 0 bases from V and 7 bases from J, with 21 bases between. This CDR3 comprises 17 residues. CDR1 is MGHRA, CDR2 YSYEKL, per germline. CDR3 loop: CASSQEIGSGRGLEAFS. DNA for the CDR3: TGCGCCAGCAGCCAAGAAATCGGGTCAGGTCGGGGACTTGAAGCTTTCTCT.

The V and J genes are TRBV14 and TRBJ1-6; D remains ambiguous. Per the germline V gene, CDR1 is SGHDN and CDR2 is FVKESK. The CDR3 is 16 residues long. V was trimmed by 0 bases and J by 6 bases, leaving 12 bases between them. CDR3 region: CASSQDLGVSNSPLHF. For the CDR3, the DNA is TGTGCCAGCAGCCAAGATCTCGGGGTATCTAATTCACCCCTCCACTTT. The entire variable domain, with the rest obtained from reference TRBV14 and TRBJ1-6, is as follows: EAGVTQFPSHSVIEKGQTVTLRCDPISGHDNLYWYRRVMGKEIKFLLHFVKESKQDESGMPNNRFLAERTGGTYSTLKVQPAELEDSGVYFCASSQDLGVSNSPLHFGNGTRLTVT.

The J gene is TRBJ2-3, the V gene TRBV6-1; perhaps TRBD1 as D (5 bases). CDR1 and CDR2 from the germline V gene are MNHNS and SASEGT. V lost 1 base and J 4 bases, leaving 24 bases between the germline ends. The CDR3 totals 19 residues. The DNA for the CDR3 is TGTGCCAGCAGTGAAGTGGTGGGGCACCCAACTTTACCCCCAGATACGCAGTATTTT. This gives the protein CASSEVVGHPTLPPDTQYF.

V is TRBV4-3 and J is TRBJ2-2; 8 bases line up with TRBD2. J gave up 16 bases and V 0 bases, and 7 bases lay outside the gene matches. This CDR3 spans 13 amino acids. Germline V gene data show CDR1 as LGHNA and CDR2 as YSLEER. This chain's CDR3 is CASSQDLGGGPFF. The CDR3 region has the DNA TGCGCCAGCAGCCAAGATCTCGGCGGGGGGCCGTTTTTT.

Details on this clonotype: The junction does not match germline at one end; this may be a read error. V usage is TRBV11-3 and J usage is TRBJ2-2; possibly TRBD2 for D (5 bases). The CDR3 runs 12 residues. In germline, CDR1 is SGHNT, CDR2 YENEEA. The CDR3 reads CANSLPTGELFF. The DNA of the CDR3 is TGTGCCAACAGCCTACCCACCGGGGAGCTGTTTTTC.

Details on this clonotype: A single base separates this from a much larger clone, so it may be a read error. This chain links TRBV10-3 with TRBJ1-1; TRBD1 agrees at 7 bases. This CDR3 has 14 residues. Germline lookup yields CDR1 ENHRY and CDR2 SYGVKD. In DNA form, the CDR3 reads TGTGCCACCCAACTTGACAGGGTTAACACTGAAGTTTTCTTT. This sequence encodes CATQLDRVNTEVFF.

This clonotype was seen repeatedly, ten times or more. The chain combines TRBV6-2 or TRBV6-3 with TRBJ1-1; no clear D. The V end was cut by 6 bases, the J end by 0 bases, with 8 bases between. CDR3 size: 13 residues. Germline V gene data show CDR1 as MNHEY and CDR2 as SVGEGT. The CDR3 region has the DNA TGTGCCAGCAGAACTAACCTGAACACTGAAGCTTTCTTT. This translates into CASRTNLNTEAFF.

This rearrangement joins TRBV11-2 to TRBJ2-1; no clear D. Germline V gives CDR1 SGHAT, CDR2 FQNNGV. The CDR3 has 15 residues. The V gene lost 10 bases and the J gene lost 1 base, with 17 bases spanning the gap. CDR3 region: CATGQDQPSYNEQFF. The CDR3, as DNA: TGTGCCACCGGGCAAGACCAGCCATCCTACAATGAGCAGTTCTTC.

This clonotype was counted a few times. The CDR3 sequence is CAWSVSRGTYEQYF. DNA for the CDR3: TGTGCCTGGAGTGTAAGCCGAGGGACCTACGAGCAGTACTTC. The V gene is TRBV30, the J gene TRBJ2-7, with D perhaps TRBD2 (5 bases). The CDR3 spans 14 residues. CDR1 and CDR2 from the germline V gene are GTSNPN and SVGIG (reference sequence). The V end was cut by 0 bases, the J end by 2 bases, with 11 bases between.

This clonotype was seen once. CDR3 coding DNA: TGTGCCAGCCGCGGGCTGGTTGGGAGTAACAATGAGCAGTTCTTC. Translating gives CASRGLVGSNNEQFF. The chain has TRBV6-1 and TRBJ2-1; D possibly corresponds to TRBD2 (5 bases). Trimming took 8 bases from V and 5 from J, leaving 19 bases between them. The CDR3 length is 15 residues. Germline-derived CDR1 and CDR2 are MNHNS and SASEGT.

In regard to this clonotype: This may be a read error: a much more frequent sequence differs by one nucleotide. The chain links TRBV10-3 to TRBJ2-7, with D possibly being TRBD1 (6 bases). This CDR3 spans 15 amino acids. The germline CDR1 and CDR2 sequences are ENHRY and SYGVKD. DNA of the CDR3: TGTGCCATCAGTGGACAGGCGATGAGCTCCTACAAGCAGTACTTC. It specifies CAISGQAMSSYKQYF.

The chain couples TRBV28 to TRBJ1-5; D is ambiguous. The V and J ends lost 2 bases and 6 bases respectively, with 2 bases between them. CDR1 is MDHEN and CDR2 is SYDVKM in the germline V gene. The CDR3 is made up of 11 amino acids. Written as DNA, the CDR3 is TGTGCCAGCAGTTTACGTCAGCCCCAGCATTTT. Its translation: CASSLRQPQHF.

For this clonotype: This may be a read error: a much more frequent sequence differs by one nucleotide. V is TRBV10-3 and J is TRBJ1-2; tentative D call: TRBD1 (5 bases). The germline V gene has CDR1 ENHRY and CDR2 SYGVKD. The CDR3 has 17 amino acids. CDR3 sequence (DNA): TGTGCCAACAGTGAGTCGCAAGGAGGGGAAGAGAACTATGGCTACACCTTC. It codes for CANSESQGGEENYGYTF.